This note documents a single TCR beta chain sequence. This clone was recorded only once. Its binding antigen is unknown. Per-base quality was not reported, and no clone a single base away is much larger than it. TCRbeta CDR3 regions were amplified from genomic DNA using the immunoSEQ Assay, a bias-controlled multiplex PCR. In the original analysis: The number of nucleated cells in each sample was estimated from the amplification of reference gene primers within the assay. Sequence reads were collapsed and filtered to measure the absolute abundance of every unique TCRbeta CDR3 rearrangement. Productive Simpson clonality was computed per sample as the square root of Simpson's diversity index over productive rearrangements. The table comes from immuneACCESS by way of TCRdb, which keeps in-frame sequences with V and J called. Part of the clones is missing from these tables; in studies checked, under half for an unresolved V gene and the rest for unknown reasons. V, J and clone size derive from that table, while D and trimming were established from the DNA sequence. This sample is represented by just under 350,000 clones; about 87% of them were singletons. The biggest ten clones account for just under 6.5% of the sample.

Trimming leaves V shorter by 1 base and J shorter by 2 bases, with the junction holding 5 bases beyond the gene matches. From the germline V gene (reference sequence), CDR1 is GTSNPN and CDR2 is SVGIG. The CDR3 has 17 amino acids, counting the end cysteine and phenylalanine. The retained sequence is limited to the CDR3, 51 bases, with the frame set at the first base. The record originates from a study of blood T cell repertoires in COVID-19 (dated by TCRdb to the early 2020s). For context, the study as a whole: Samples covering the acute and convalescent phases of COVID-19 were provided by collaborators in the United States, Italy and Spain. The prospective study material was composed of cDNA or gDNA derived from T cells, B-cell-depleted T cells, or PBMCs. Deeply sampled blood TCRbeta repertoires from subjects exposed to, actively infected with, or recovered from COVID-19 were included in the dataset. The repertoires were released in a freely available public database intended as a resource for research on the immune response to SARS-CoV-2. Samples were obtained from the ongoing ImmuneRACE study (first 160 participants) and from over a thousand subjects provided by 6 global collaborators. A de-identified subject ID, COVID-19 status, age in years and sex were almost always included in the sample metadata. Where HLA class I and class II types were available, the types were taken from metadata supplied by the sample provider, not from assay-based typing.

Study-wide findings and limitations: The quantity of clinical and demographic metadata differed by source and by participant and was supplied without curation.

One collaborating source in Seattle enrolled patients while the patients were actively infected and followed the patients over time throughout the course of disease. Whole blood was collected in K2EDTA tubes by collaborating institutions according to the institutions' own protocols. For TCRbeta analysis, collaborators shipped samples in one of three forms: frozen whole blood, isolated PBMCs, or DNA extracted from either of those sample types. The source material was peripheral blood. The sequence was collected from a woman in her 50s with COVID-19, enrolled during active disease. Recombination connected TRBV30 to TRBJ2-7; a stretch of 16 junction bases matches TRBD2. For the CDR3, the sequence is CAWSGLGTSGRAYEQYF. The DNA sequence is TGTGCCTGGAGTGGGCTAGGGACTAGCGGGAGGGCCTACGAGCAGTACTTC.